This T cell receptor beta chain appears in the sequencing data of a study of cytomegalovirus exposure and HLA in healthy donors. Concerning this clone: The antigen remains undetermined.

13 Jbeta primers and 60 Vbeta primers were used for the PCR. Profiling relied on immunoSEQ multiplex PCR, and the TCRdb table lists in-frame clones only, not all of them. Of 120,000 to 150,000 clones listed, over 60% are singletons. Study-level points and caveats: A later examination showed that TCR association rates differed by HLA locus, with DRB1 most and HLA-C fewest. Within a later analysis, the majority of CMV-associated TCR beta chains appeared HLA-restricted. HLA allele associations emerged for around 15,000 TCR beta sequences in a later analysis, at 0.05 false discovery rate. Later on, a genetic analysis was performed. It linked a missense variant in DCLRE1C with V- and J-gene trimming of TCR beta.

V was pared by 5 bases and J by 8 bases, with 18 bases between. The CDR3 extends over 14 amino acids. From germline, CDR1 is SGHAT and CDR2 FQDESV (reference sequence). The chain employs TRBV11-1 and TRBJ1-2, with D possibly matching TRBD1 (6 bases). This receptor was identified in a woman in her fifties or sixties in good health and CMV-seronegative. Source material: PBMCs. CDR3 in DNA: TGTGCCAGCAGCCCACAACAGGGACGTGGGGGCTACACCTTC. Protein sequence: CASSPQQGRGGYTF.